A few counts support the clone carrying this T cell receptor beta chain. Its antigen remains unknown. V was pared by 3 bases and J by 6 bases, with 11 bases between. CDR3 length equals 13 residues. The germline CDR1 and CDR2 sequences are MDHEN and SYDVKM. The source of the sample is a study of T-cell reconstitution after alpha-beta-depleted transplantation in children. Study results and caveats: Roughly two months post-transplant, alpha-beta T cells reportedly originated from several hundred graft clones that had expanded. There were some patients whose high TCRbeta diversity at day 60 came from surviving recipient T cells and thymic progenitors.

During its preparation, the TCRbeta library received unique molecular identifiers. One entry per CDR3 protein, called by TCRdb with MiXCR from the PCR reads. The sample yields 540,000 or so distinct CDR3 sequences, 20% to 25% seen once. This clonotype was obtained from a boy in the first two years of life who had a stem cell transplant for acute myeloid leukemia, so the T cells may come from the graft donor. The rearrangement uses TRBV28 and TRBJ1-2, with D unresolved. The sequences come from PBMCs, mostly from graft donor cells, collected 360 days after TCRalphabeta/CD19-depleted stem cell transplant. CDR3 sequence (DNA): TGTGCCAGCAGTTTGGGGATTCCGGATGGCTACACCTTC. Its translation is CASSLGIPDGYTF.